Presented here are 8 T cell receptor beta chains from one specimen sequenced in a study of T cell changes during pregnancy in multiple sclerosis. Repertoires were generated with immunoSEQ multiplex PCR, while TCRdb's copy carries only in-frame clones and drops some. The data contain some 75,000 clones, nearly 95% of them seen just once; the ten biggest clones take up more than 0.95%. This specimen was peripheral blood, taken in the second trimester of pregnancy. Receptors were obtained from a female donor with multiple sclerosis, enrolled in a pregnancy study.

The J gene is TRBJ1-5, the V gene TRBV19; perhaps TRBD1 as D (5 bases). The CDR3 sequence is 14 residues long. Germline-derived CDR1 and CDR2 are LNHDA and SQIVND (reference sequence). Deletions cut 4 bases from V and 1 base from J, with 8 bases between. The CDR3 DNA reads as TGTGCCAGTAGTACCTCAGGGAGCAATCAGCCCCAGCATTTT. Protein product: CASSTSGSNQPQHF.

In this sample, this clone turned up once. CDR3 in DNA: TGCGCCAGCAGCCAAATAGCGGCAGATGCCTACAATGAGCAGTTCTTC. Translating gives CASSQIAADAYNEQFF. The rearrangement joins TRBV4-1 to TRBJ2-1; a possible D gene is TRBD2 (6 bases). The CDR3 length is 16 residues. Germline V gene data show CDR1 as MGHRA and CDR2 as YSYEKL. Trimming stripped 2 bases from V and 2 bases from J, with 13 bases between.

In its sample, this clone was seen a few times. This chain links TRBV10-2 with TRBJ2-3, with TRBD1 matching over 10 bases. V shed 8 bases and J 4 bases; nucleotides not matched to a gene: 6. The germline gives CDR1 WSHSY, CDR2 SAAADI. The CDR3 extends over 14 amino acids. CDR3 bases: TGCGCCAGCCTCCGGGACAGGGGCCCAGATACGCAGTATTTT. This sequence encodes CASLRDRGPDTQYF.

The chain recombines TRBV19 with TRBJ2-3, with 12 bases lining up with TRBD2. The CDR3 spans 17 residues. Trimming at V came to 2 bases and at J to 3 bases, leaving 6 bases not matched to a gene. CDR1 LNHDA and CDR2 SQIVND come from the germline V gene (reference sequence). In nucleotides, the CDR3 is TGTGCCAGTAGTATACTAGCGGGAGGGCCAAGGACAGATACGCAGTATTTT. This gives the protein CASSILAGGPRTDTQYF.

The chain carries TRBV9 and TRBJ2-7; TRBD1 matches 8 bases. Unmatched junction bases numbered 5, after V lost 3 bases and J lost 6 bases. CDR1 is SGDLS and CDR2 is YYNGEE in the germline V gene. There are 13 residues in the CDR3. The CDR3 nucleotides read TGTGCCAGCAGCGCACGACAGGGGAGCGAGCAGTACTTC. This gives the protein CASSARQGSEQYF.

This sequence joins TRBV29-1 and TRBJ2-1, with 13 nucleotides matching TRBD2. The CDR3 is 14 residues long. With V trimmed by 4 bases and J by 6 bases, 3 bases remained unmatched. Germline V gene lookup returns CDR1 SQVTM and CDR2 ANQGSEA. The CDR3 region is CSVGGLAGVNEQFF. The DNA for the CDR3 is TGCAGCGTTGGCGGACTAGCGGGAGTCAATGAGCAGTTCTTC.

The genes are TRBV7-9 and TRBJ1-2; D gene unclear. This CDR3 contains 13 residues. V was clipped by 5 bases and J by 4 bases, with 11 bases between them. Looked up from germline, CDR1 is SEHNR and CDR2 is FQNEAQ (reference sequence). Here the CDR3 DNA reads TGTGCCAGCAGCGATTGGTCGGGCTATGGCTACACCTTC. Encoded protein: CASSDWSGYGYTF. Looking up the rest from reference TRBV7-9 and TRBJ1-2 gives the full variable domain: DTGVSQNPRHKITKRGQNVTFRCDPISEHNRLYWYRQTLGQGPEFLTYFQNEAQLEKSRLLSDRFSAERPKGSFSTLEIQRTEQGDSAMYLCASSDWSGYGYTFGSGTRLTVV.

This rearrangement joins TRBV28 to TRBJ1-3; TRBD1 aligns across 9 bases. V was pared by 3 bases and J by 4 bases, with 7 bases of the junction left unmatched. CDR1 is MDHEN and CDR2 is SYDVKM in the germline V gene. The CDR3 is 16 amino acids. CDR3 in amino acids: CASSLWTGALGNTIYF. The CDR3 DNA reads TGTGCCAGCAGTTTGTGGACAGGGGCCTTAGGAAACACCATATATTTT.